This T cell receptor beta chain originates from a study of blood T cell repertoires in COVID-19 (dated by TCRdb to 2019 to 2021). Notes on the research overall: The collaborator samples originated in the United States, Italy and Spain and spanned the acute and convalescent phases of COVID-19. HLA class I and class II types, where available, came from metadata supplied by the sample provider rather than from assay-based typing. The prospective study material was composed of cDNA or gDNA derived from T cells, B-cell-depleted T cells, or PBMCs. The repertoires were made available in a free public database intended to serve as a resource for research on the immune response to SARS-CoV-2. The sample metadata nearly always contained a de-identified subject ID, COVID-19 status, age in years and sex. Samples were obtained from the ongoing ImmuneRACE study (first 160 participants) and from some 1,300 subjects provided by 6 global collaborators. Subjects who had been exposed to COVID-19, were actively infected with it, or had recovered from it provided the deeply sampled blood TCRbeta repertoires that made up the dataset. Study-level results and caveats: The amount of clinical and demographic metadata varied by source and participant and was provided uncurated.

Collaborating institutions collected whole blood in K2EDTA tubes following their own protocols. For TCRbeta analysis, collaborator samples were shipped as frozen whole blood, as isolated PBMCs, or as DNA extracted from either sample type. The immunoSEQ Assay, a bias-controlled multiplex PCR, was used to amplify TCRbeta CDR3 regions from genomic DNA. Processing in the source paper ran as follows. Nucleated cell counts per sample were estimated from amplification of reference gene primers within the assay. Sequence reads were collapsed and filtered to measure the absolute abundance of every unique TCRbeta CDR3 rearrangement. For each sample, productive Simpson clonality was calculated as the square root of Simpson's diversity index over productive rearrangements. The immuneACCESS repertoire file appears here via TCRdb, limited to in-frame rearrangements. These files lack a portion of the clones; in checked studies, under half of the deficit traces to unresolved V genes, and the cause of the others is not known. That table is the source of V, J and clone size, and D and trimming were worked out from the DNA. This sample gives about 320,000 clones in total; around 85% of them show up just once. The ten largest clones add up to 6% to 9% of the sample.

Via the germline V gene, CDR1 is KGHSH and CDR2 LQKENI. The CDR3 goes from the cysteine to the phenylalanine over 16 residues. The CDR3 DNA has 48 bases and is translated from base 1. Trimming removed 0 bases from V and 1 base from J; the gene matches leave 3 bases unexplained. With respect to this clone: Its target antigen remains unknown. Base qualities are not at hand, and no much larger clone is one base apart.

The TCR sequence derives from a human donor in a cohort sampled during active COVID-19. The chain is assembled from TRBV18 and TRBJ1-1, with 9 junctional bases fitting TRBD1. The sequencing input was peripheral blood. The DNA is TGTGCCAGCTCACCACCGGACAGGGGTGGGAACACTGAAGCTTTCTTT. The translation is CASSPPDRGGNTEAFF.